This record concerns one T cell receptor (beta chain) sequence. This specimen belongs to a study of blood T cell repertoires in COVID-19. In the study's own analysis: Counts of nucleated cells, estimated from reference gene primer amplification, were obtained. This table comes from immunoSEQ multiplex PCR, and its TCRdb copy is limited to in-frame clones, with some not included. The DNA gave D and trimming, while V, J and clone size come from that table. The repertoire includes 340,000 or so clones, around 80% of them detected once, and 2.5% to 3% sits in the top ten. J gave up 1 base and V 1 base, and 2 bases lay outside the gene matches. Germline loops: CDR1 SGHAT, CDR2 FQDESV (reference sequence). This CDR3 spans 15 amino acids.

Source material: peripheral blood. This receptor was identified in a man aged 30 to 45 with active or convalescent COVID-19. The rearrangement links TRBV11-1 to TRBJ2-5; 8 bases are a match to TRBD2. The CDR3 protein is CASSLERGPQETQYF. The DNA for the CDR3 is TGTGCCAGCAGCTTAGAGCGGGGGCCCCAAGAGACCCAGTACTTC.